This T cell receptor beta chain stems from a study of PD-1 blockade in classical Hodgkin lymphoma. Study-wide points: Baseline TCR diversity was reportedly lower in newly diagnosed patients than in healthy donors. It was reported as lower still in relapsed/refractory patients.

Stated time point: cycle 4 day 1 (C4D1), after 5 to 7 weeks of nivolumab. Every patient experienced relapse after autologous stem cell transplantation, and brentuximab vedotin exposure varied. This clone was seen a single time. The antigen is unknown. Measured with immunoSEQ multiplex PCR; TCRdb has only the in-frame clones, and not every one. The sample has some 90,000 clones, 75% to 85% seen once. Trimming pared 4 bases from V and 0 bases from J, leaving 8 bases between. Germline CDR1 is SGHRS and CDR2 is YFSETQ. CDR3 length: 14 residues. The sequencing used peripheral blood mononuclear cells (PBMCs), collected before the fourth cycle of nivolumab. The V and J genes are TRBV5-1 and TRBJ1-3; unclear D gene. The clonotype originates from a human donor with classical Hodgkin lymphoma. CDR3 nucleotide sequence: TGCGCCAGCAGCCTCTCCGTCTCTGGAAACACCATATATTTT. Amino acids: CASSLSVSGNTIYF.